These T cell receptor beta chains were read from a single sample in a study of Tregs in tolerant kidney transplant recipients. Profiling relied on immunoSEQ multiplex PCR, and the TCRdb table lists in-frame clones only, not all of them. The sample yields about 73,000 clones, 80% to 95% seen once. Sequenced here: Tregs from blood, sampled before the transplant. All receptors derive from a human donor who received a combined kidney and bone marrow transplant. Each CDR3 is given with its conserved first and last residue. A D gene is named only where the DNA matches it firmly. Where a row states a size, it is once, few, many or the class of an expanded clone; other rows omit it.

J gene,V gene,clone size,D gene,CDR3 DNA,CDR3 protein
TRBJ2-1,TRBV7-7,NA,NA,TGTGCTAGCAGCTTAGGCGGCCCAAGCTCCTACAATGAGCAGTTCTTC,CASSLGGPSSYNEQFF
TRBJ1-5,TRBV9,NA,NA,TGTGCCAGCAGCGCTGGTAGACAGCCCCAGCATTTT,CASSAGRQPQHF
TRBJ1-4,TRBV20-1,NA,NA,TGCAGTGCTAGCGAGACAGGATCTGTGTTTTTT,CSASETGSVFF
TRBJ1-1,TRBV20-1,NA,NA,TGCAGTGCTCGGCACCATCTGGAAGCTTTCTTT,CSARHHLEAFF
TRBJ2-1,TRBV5-4,NA,TRBD2,TGTGCCAGCAGCTTTGGAGGACTAGCGTCGGCCAATGAGCAGTTCTTC,CASSFGGLASANEQFF
TRBJ2-7,TRBV11-2,NA,TRBD2,TGTGCCAGCAGCTTTACTAGCGGGAGGGCCGACGAGCAGTACTTC,CASSFTSGRADEQYF
TRBJ1-4,TRBV23-1,NA,NA,TGCGCCAGCAGTCCGGGGACACTTTGGGGTAATGAAAAACTGTTTTTT,CASSPGTLWGNEKLFF
TRBJ2-3,TRBV5-4,NA,TRBD2,TGTGCCAGCAGCGACGCTAGCGGGAGTGGGACAGATACGCAGTATTTT,CASSDASGSGTDTQYF
TRBJ2-7,TRBV6-1,NA,NA,TGTGCCAGCAGCCCCGTCTACGGGTACGAGCAGTACTTC,CASSPVYGYEQYF
TRBJ2-7,TRBV25-1,NA,NA,TGTGCCAGCAGTGCCCAAAGAGGCTACGAGCAGTACTTC,CASSAQRGYEQYF
TRBJ2-2,TRBV11-2,NA,NA,TGTGCCAGCAGCTTGAAGAGGGTACCAAACACCGGGGAGCTGTTTTTT,CASSLKRVPNTGELFF
TRBJ2-3,TRBV5-1,NA,TRBD2,TGCGCCAGCAGTCGCCGGGGGGGCACAGATACGCAGTATTTT,CASSRRGGTDTQYF
TRBJ2-7,TRBV18,NA,NA,TGTGCCAGCTCACCAGAACAGGGATCCTCCCACGAGCAGTACTTC,CASSPEQGSSHEQYF
TRBJ1-2,TRBV6-4,NA,TRBD1,TGTGCCAGCAGTGGCGCGGACAGGGTAGGGTATGGCTACACCTTC,CASSGADRVGYGYTF
TRBJ2-3,TRBV27,NA,NA,TGTGCCAGCATGGGACGTGGGGTCAGCACAGATACGCAGTATTTT,CASMGRGVSTDTQYF
TRBJ2-5,TRBV5-1,NA,TRBD1,TGCGCCAGCAGTTCCGGGACAGGGAACCAAGAGACCCAGTACTTC,CASSSGTGNQETQYF
TRBJ1-5,TRBV29-1,NA,TRBD1,TGCAGCGTTGGACAGGGGGCGAGCAATCAGCCCCAGCATTTT,CSVGQGASNQPQHF
TRBJ1-1,TRBV7-2,few,NA,TGTGCCAGCAGCCGCCCCAGAGACACTGAAGCTTTCTTT,CASSRPRDTEAFF
TRBJ1-1,TRBV29-1,NA,NA,TGCAGCGTTGAACGACTCCTGGAGAACACTGAAGCTTTCTTT,CSVERLLENTEAFF
TRBJ1-2,TRBV29-1,once,TRBD1,TGCAGCGTTGACGGACAGGGTTTTGGCTACACCTTC,CSVDGQGFGYTF
TRBJ1-2,TRBV29-1,once,TRBD1,TGCAGCGTTGGCAGGACAGGAGACTATGGCTACACCTTC,CSVGRTGDYGYTF
TRBJ1-3,TRBV7-2,NA,NA,TGTGCCAGCAGCTCGAGGGGGGGCGGCAGAAACACCATATATTTT,CASSSRGGGRNTIYF
TRBJ1-2,TRBV10-3,NA,NA,TGTGCCATCAGTAAAAAGACGGACGGAAGCTATGGCTACACCTTC,CAISKKTDGSYGYTF
TRBJ1-2,TRBV9,NA,TRBD1,TGTGCCAGCATCTTCGGACAGGGGGAGAACTATGGCTACACCTTC,CASIFGQGENYGYTF
TRBJ2-1,TRBV27,NA,NA,TGTGCCAGCAGTTTATCGACCGTTTACAATGAGCAGTTCTTC,CASSLSTVYNEQFF
TRBJ2-3,TRBV9,NA,NA,TGTGCCAGCAGCGTAGGCTTGGGGGGCGACTCTAGCACAGATACGCAGTATTTT,CASSVGLGGDSSTDTQYF
TRBJ2-7,TRBV5-1,NA,NA,TGCGCCAGCAGCTGGGGCGGTGTCAGGGGTCCCCATTACGAGCAGTACTTC,CASSWGGVRGPHYEQYF
TRBJ2-3,TRBV28,NA,NA,TGTGCCAGCAGTCAACAACATACGCAGTATTTT,CASSQQHTQYF
TRBJ1-4,TRBV30,NA,NA,TGTGCCTGGAGTGTACAGGGCGCAGAAAAACTGTTTTTT,CAWSVQGAEKLFF
TRBJ2-5,TRBV27,NA,NA,TGTGCCAGCAGTTTATGGCAGGGGGGCGAGACCCAGTACTTC,CASSLWQGGETQYF
TRBJ2-1,TRBV7-8,NA,TRBD2,TGTGCCAGCAGCTTAGCGCTGGTAGCGGGAGGGCCGCTAGGCTCCTACAATGAGCAGTTCTTC,CASSLALVAGGPLGSYNEQFF
TRBJ1-5,TRBV19,NA,TRBD1,TGTGCCAGTAGTGCCCCGGACAGGGTACGGGGTCAGCCCCAGCATTTT,CASSAPDRVRGQPQHF